The 22 T cell receptor beta chains presented below share a single source sample, sequenced in a study of blood T cell repertoires in COVID-19. The method was immunoSEQ multiplex PCR; TCRdb's version includes in-frame clones alone and lacks a portion of them. The sample includes about 240,000 clones, 82% of them seen just once. Sequenced: peripheral blood. All receptors come from a woman aged 80 or over with COVID-19, enrolled during active disease.

V gene TRBV10-2 combines with J gene TRBJ1-6, with D perhaps matching TRBD1 (5 bases). Deletions cut 2 bases from V and 6 bases from J, with 8 bases between. The V gene's germline CDR1 is WSHSY and CDR2 SAAADI. The CDR3 sequence is 14 residues long. The CDR3 coding sequence is TGCGCCAGCAGTGAGCAGGGAAGTAATTCACCCCTCCACTTT. Its translation: CASSEQGSNSPLHF.

Only a few counts were recorded for this clone. CDR3 amino acids: CASSFPAGPGSPLHF. In nucleotides, the CDR3 is TGTGCCAGCAGTTTTCCGGCAGGGCCAGGGTCACCCCTCCACTTT. J is TRBJ1-6 and V is TRBV28; possible D gene TRBD1, 5 bases. V shed 3 bases and J shed 10 bases, with 16 bases lying between them. CDR1 is MDHEN and CDR2 is SYDVKM in the germline V gene. This CDR3 is built from 15 residues.

Concerning this clone: At the DNA level, this CDR3 is encoded by other sequences in the same sample as well. The chain employs TRBV18 and TRBJ1-4; 9 bases match TRBD1. Germline loops: CDR1 KGHSH, CDR2 LQKENI. The CDR3 is 14 amino acids. With V trimmed by 1 base and J by 8 bases, 2 bases remained unmatched. CDR3 in amino acids: CASSPLDRGEKLFF. The CDR3 DNA is TGTGCCAGCTCACCACTGGACAGGGGCGAAAAACTGTTTTTT.

The J gene is TRBJ2-3, the V gene TRBV5-4; D might be TRBD2 (5 bases). Germline CDR1 reads SGHNT; CDR2 reads YYREEE (reference sequence). This CDR3 is built from 14 residues. V dropped 2 bases and J dropped 1 base, with 8 bases sitting between them. CDR3 protein: CASSFGLRTDTQYF. CDR3 bases: TGTGCCAGCAGCTTCGGACTGCGCACAGATACGCAGTATTTT.

Here the CDR3 DNA reads TGCAGTGCTAGTAAGCGGAGCTCCTACAATGAGCAGTTCTTC. Translated: CSASKRSSYNEQFF. This chain links TRBV20-1 with TRBJ2-1; D perhaps matches TRBD2 (5 bases). The CDR3 is made up of 14 amino acids. V gave up 3 bases and J gave up 0 bases, with 9 bases separating them. Germline V gives CDR1 DFQATT, CDR2 SNEGSKA (reference sequence).

The V call is TRBV6-1, the J call TRBJ1-3, with 7 bases matching TRBD1. After removal of 4 bases from V and 2 bases from J, the junction contained 11 bases not matched to a gene. The length of the CDR3 is 17 residues. Germline values: CDR1 MNHNS, CDR2 SASEGT. Here the CDR3 reads CASSGWTGRTAGNTIYF. Here the CDR3 DNA reads TGTGCCAGCAGTGGGTGGACAGGCCGGACGGCTGGAAACACCATATATTTT.

This chain uses TRBV24-1 with TRBJ2-2; D possibly corresponds to TRBD1 (5 bases). Germline lookup yields CDR1 KGHDR and CDR2 SFDVKD. Trimming removed 6 bases at V and 4 bases at J, with 14 bases between. The CDR3 consists of 15 residues. The CDR3: CATSSTRGPTGELFF. CDR3 in DNA: TGTGCCACCAGTTCGACAAGGGGCCCCACCGGGGAGCTGTTTTTT.

The V gene is TRBV7-9, the J gene TRBJ1-1; 9 positions agree with TRBD1. This CDR3 is built from 13 residues. The V segment lost 11 bases and the J segment 6 bases; nucleotides outside the gene matches: 10. Germline V CDR1 and CDR2: SEHNR, FQNEAQ (reference sequence). The CDR3 protein is CAGQKQGAAEAFF. DNA for the CDR3: TGTGCCGGCCAGAAACAGGGGGCAGCTGAAGCTTTCTTT.

Ten or more counts support this clone. In nucleotides, the CDR3 is TGTGCCAGCAGCGAATGGAGTGGCACTAATGAAAAACTGTTTTTT. It is translated as CASSEWSGTNEKLFF. The chain has TRBV7-9 and TRBJ1-4; no reliable D call. The germline V gene encodes CDR1 SEHNR and CDR2 FQNEAQ (reference sequence). V was clipped by 5 bases and J by 2 bases, with 12 bases between them. CDR3 length: 15 amino acids.

The chain has TRBV12-3 or TRBV12-4 and TRBJ2-7; weak D call: TRBD1 (6 bases). V lost 6 bases and J 3 bases, leaving 12 bases between the germline ends. CDR3 length: 13 amino acids. The CDR3 nucleotides are TGTGCCAGCAGGGGGAACAGGGACTACGAGCAGTACTTC. As protein: CASRGNRDYEQYF.

The CDR3 region is CASRTQQGPSYGYTF. The CDR3 DNA sequence: TGTGCCAGCAGGACCCAACAGGGCCCCAGCTATGGCTACACCTTC. The chain links TRBV6-5 to TRBJ1-2; D possibly corresponds to TRBD1 (6 bases). Germline V CDR1 and CDR2: MNHEY, SVGAGI. V dropped 6 bases and J dropped 4 bases, with 18 bases sitting between them. The CDR3 is 15 amino acids.

This chain joins TRBV6-2 or TRBV6-3 and TRBJ2-1; the match to TRBD2 covers 10 bases. The CDR3 extends over 15 amino acids. V lost 5 bases to trimming and J lost 9 bases; unmatched junction nucleotides: 10. CDR1 and CDR2 (germline): MNHEY, SVGEGT. DNA of the CDR3: TGTGCCAGCAGTCCCTGGAGCGGGAGGGGTCTTGAGCAGTTCTTC. This encodes CASSPWSGRGLEQFF.

The V and J genes are TRBV6-2 or TRBV6-3 and TRBJ1-2; no definite D call. Trimming left V 5 bases short and J 4 bases short, with 23 bases between. The germline CDR1 and CDR2 sequences are MNHEY and SVGEGT. This CDR3 is 17 amino acids long. The CDR3 spells CASSLPFGDTLFYGYTF. The CDR3 DNA is TGTGCCAGCAGTCTTCCGTTCGGCGACACTTTATTCTATGGCTACACCTTC.

The J gene is TRBJ2-7, the V gene TRBV5-5; 9 nucleotides line up with TRBD2. CDR3 length: 17 amino acids. CDR1 is SGHKS, CDR2 YYEKEE, per germline (reference sequence). Trimming cost V 4 bases and J 3 bases; bases outside gene matches: 14. As DNA, the CDR3 is TGTGCCAGCAGCGGGGGACTAGCCCTTAATGGGGGCTACGAGCAGTACTTC. Amino acid sequence: CASSGGLALNGGYEQYF. Using reference TRBV5-5 and TRBJ2-7 for the parts outside the CDR3, the full variable domain is DAGVTQSPTHLIKTRGQQVTLRCSPISGHKSVSWYQQVLGQGPQFIFQYYEKEERGRGNFPDRFSARQFPNYSSELNVNALLLGDSALYLCASSGGLALNGGYEQYFGPGTRLTVT.

The rearrangement joins TRBV4-2 to TRBJ2-2; possible D gene TRBD2, 6 bases. The CDR3 has 16 residues. Trimming took 4 bases from V and 4 from J, leaving 16 bases between them. Germline V gene data show CDR1 as LGHNA and CDR2 as YNFKEQ. The DNA of the CDR3 is TGTGCCAGCAGCCGAACCTCAACGGGGGTCACCGGGGAGCTGTTTTTT. It specifies CASSRTSTGVTGELFF.

J is TRBJ2-1 and V is TRBV3-1 (or the pseudogene TRBV3-2); TRBD2 might be the D (5 bases). Between the trimmed V and J ends, which lost 5 bases and 10 bases, there was a span of 21 bases. CDR1 is LGHDT and CDR2 is YNNKEL in the germline V gene (reference sequence). The CDR3 has 15 amino acids. This CDR3 is CASSFSGGWVWEQFF. The CDR3 DNA reads as TGTGCCAGCAGCTTCTCGGGCGGGTGGGTTTGGGAGCAGTTCTTC.

The chain recombines TRBV9 with TRBJ2-3; 12 positions agree with TRBD2. This CDR3 is built from 17 residues. Germline CDR1 is SGDLS and CDR2 is YYNGEE. V lost 3 bases and J lost 0; bases outside the gene matches: 5. CDR3 sequence reads: CASSALGLAGSTDTQYF. The CDR3 nucleotides read TGTGCCAGCAGCGCCTTGGGACTAGCGGGTAGCACAGATACGCAGTATTTT.

This clone was counted only a few times. This chain joins TRBV5-4 and TRBJ2-3; TRBD2 aligns across 8 bases. J lost 6 bases, V lost 0 bases, and 9 bases had no gene match. CDR1 is SGHNT and CDR2 is YYREEE in the germline V gene (reference sequence). The CDR3 sequence is 16 residues long. The DNA for the CDR3 is TGTGCCAGCAGCTTGGGGCGGGGGGCCTTCGTGGATACGCAGTATTTT. It yields the protein CASSLGRGAFVDTQYF. Drawing the rest from reference TRBV5-4 and TRBJ2-3, the complete variable domain is ETGVTQSPTHLIKTRGQQVTLRCSSQSGHNTVSWYQQALGQGPQFIFQYYREEENGRGNFPPRFSGLQFPNYSSELNVNALELDDSALYLCASSLGRGAFVDTQYFGPGTRLTVL.

CDR3 nucleotide sequence: TGCGCCAGCGGAACAGACCAATTCACAGATACGCAGTATTTT. Amino acids: CASGTDQFTDTQYF. V usage is TRBV4-1 and J usage is TRBJ2-3; D uncertain. Germline CDR1 and CDR2: MGHRA and YSYEKL. The V end was cut by 8 bases, the J end by 2 bases, with 14 bases between. The CDR3 is 14 amino acids.

The rearrangement joins TRBV15 to TRBJ1-3; D is undetermined. This CDR3 is built from 17 residues. Germline assignment: CDR1 LNHNV and CDR2 YYDKDF (reference sequence). V was trimmed by 0 bases and J by 3 bases, leaving 15 bases between them. Here the CDR3 reads CATSRDGRALGGNTIYF. The CDR3 DNA follows: TGTGCCACCAGCAGAGATGGGCGGGCGCTTGGTGGAAACACCATATATTTT.

This clone was detected ten times or more. The DNA of the CDR3 is TGTGCCAGCAGTGACCGGTATTCACCCCTCCACTTT. Translated, it gives CASSDRYSPLHF. The V call is TRBV2, the J call TRBJ1-6; D not resolved. V dropped 3 bases and J dropped 8 bases, with 5 bases sitting between them. The germline gives CDR1 SNHLY, CDR2 FYNNEI. CDR3 length: 12 amino acids.

This chain links TRBV5-1 with TRBJ1-6; D uncertain. Trimming cost V 5 bases and J 7 bases, with 10 bases left between them. There are 13 residues in the CDR3. Germline V CDR1 and CDR2: SGHRS, YFSETQ. CDR3 sequence reads: CASRNEGNSPLHF. In nucleotides, the CDR3 is TGCGCCAGCAGAAACGAGGGCAATTCACCCCTCCACTTT.